The sample holds a few counts of the clone carrying this TCR beta chain. A read error may explain this, as a much larger clone is one base away. The sample originates from a study of identical twins. Germline V lookup: CDR1 LGHDT, CDR2 YNNKEL (reference sequence). The V end was cut by 1 base, the J end by 2 bases, with 2 bases between. CDR3 length: 12 amino acids. All of the donors were Caucasians in good health. Via MiXCR, TCRdb re-called the 5' RACE reads, giving one row per CDR3 protein. The sample shows about 240,000 distinct CDR3 sequences, approximately 11% of them seen only once. These same records also appear under a second study, on yellow fever vaccine responses in identical twins.

This TCR derives from a woman aged 18-29 years in good health. The chain joins TRBV3-1 to TRBJ2-5; D is unclear. Input material: memory (CD45RO+) T cells sorted from blood. CDR3 nucleotides: TGTGCCAGCAGCCAAGTTCAAGAGACCCAGTACTTC. Amino acids: CASSQVQETQYF.